Many counts were recorded for the clone carrying this T cell receptor beta chain. Combining a sample-barcoded 5' primer with a J-beta primer mix, a second PCR ran for roughly 7 to 11 cycles. Each CDR3 protein is one row after TCRdb ran MiXCR on the 5' RACE reads. The sample has about 670,000 distinct CDR3 sequences, 52% seen once. Germline V gives CDR1 SNHLY, CDR2 FYNNEI. Trimming removed 2 bases from V and 3 bases from J, with 11 bases in between. The length of the CDR3 is 14 residues. This sample stems from a study of blood T cells in healthy people across ages. This TCR came from an elderly woman in good health. The chain combines TRBV2 with TRBJ2-7, with a tentative D call TRBD1 (6 bases). The sequencing input was blood. The CDR3 is CASSERGQVYEQYF. CDR3 nucleotide sequence: TGTGCCAGCAGTGAAAGGGGACAAGTCTACGAGCAGTACTTC.